This T cell receptor beta chain was captured in a study of blood T cells in healthy people across ages (dated by TCRdb to between 2015 and 2016). Regarding the study in general: In model experiments, template switching captured about one uniquely barcoded TCR beta cDNA molecule for every two T cells. The study measured age-related changes in TCR beta repertoire diversity using deep sequencing normalized with unique cDNA molecular identifiers. Two additional independent replicas of 1 million unique cDNA reads from the same blood draw were analyzed for two donors (one aged 18 to 29 and one aged 80 or older). Donors were grouped into four age groups: young (average about 15 years), middle-aged (roughly 38), aged (roughly 62) and long-lived (roughly 80). The study at large found these results: The percentage of naive T cells measured by flow cytometry correlated strongly with observed TCR beta diversity. Total diversity estimates from one million sequenced T cells were considered lower bounds and underestimates. Conclusive comparison of naive and antigen-experienced compartments was prevented by the profiling of bulk unsorted PBMCs. Because donor CMV infection status was unknown, age-related changes in expanded clonotypes were potentially confounded. As age increased, observed TCR beta diversity per million T cells dropped in a roughly linear way, and a significant reduction was already evident by age 40. Compared with the aged group, more naive CD4+ T cells, fewer expanded clones and increased TCR diversity were shown by the long-lived group, suggesting age selection.

As encoded in the germline V gene (reference sequence), CDR1 is SGHKS while CDR2 is YYEKEE. Trimming takes 2 bases from V and 4 bases from J, and the germline ends sit 15 bases apart. The CDR3 measures 15 amino acids from cysteine to phenylalanine. Only the CDR3 DNA is retained, 45 bases long and in frame from the first base. The library was prepared using 5' RACE. Instrument used: Illumina HiSeq 2500. A second PCR of roughly 7 to 11 cycles was performed with a sample-barcoded 5' primer and a J-beta primer mix. Each TCR beta cDNA molecule received a unique molecular identifier from a template-switch 5' adaptor carrying 12 random nucleotides. Each sample yielded at least 3 million CDR3-containing paired-end reads. First-strand cDNA was synthesized from all RNA with the Mint cDNA synthesis kit, primed by a TRBC-specific oligonucleotide. After uracil-DNA glycosylase treatment, a first 18-cycle PCR used universal primers M1SS and BC2_uni_R on all cDNA. Under the source paper's analysis protocol: For normalization, 1 million high-quality reads were randomly selected from each sample, with every read carrying a distinct molecular identifier. Instead of being binned into consensus sequences, reads that shared molecular identifiers were thrown out. MiTCR, run with a Q25 quality threshold and the strictest error-elimination algorithm, handled CDR3 identification, clonotype clustering and error correction. A nonparametric unseen species model with Euler transformation was used to estimate lower-bound total TCR beta diversity. TCRdb applied fastp at Q25 and MiXCR to the public reads, then kept only in-frame beta chains. CDR3 protein sequences are deduplicated, and each keeps its most common genes and DNA. Clone size and V and J calls follow TCRdb, not the original study. Across this sample there are 800,000 to 950,000 distinct CDR3 sequences, with about 28% seen only once. The top ten clonotypes cover roughly 10% of the sample.

In the case of this clonotype: Its antigen is still unknown. Base qualities were left out, and no much larger clone turns up one base away.

Donors were 30 to 45 systemically healthy Caucasian individuals from Russia aged roughly 6 to 90 years. Each donor gave 8 to 10 milliliters of peripheral blood, drawn into EDTA-treated Vacutainer tubes. Ficoll-Paque density-gradient centrifugation was used to isolate PBMCs, with at least 7 million per sample. Trizol reagent was used to extract total RNA from the PBMCs, yielding at least 5.5 micrograms per sample. For every donor, flow cytometry on a PBMC aliquot measured the percentage of naive CD45RAhigh/CD27high T cells. These data also featured in a second study, about T cells of mothers and their children. In that second paper, the authors write: Donors were nine systemically healthy Caucasian individuals: three mothers and their six children. cDNA synthesis consumed the entire amount of extracted RNA, loaded at around 1.4 ug RNA in each 15 ul reaction. In the second PCR, the M1S primer added sample barcodes and 2-4 random nucleotides. Each mother yielded over 9.5 million TCR beta CDR3 reads and each child a few million reads. TCR recombination output is similarly shaped by thymic selection in related and unrelated pairs, with a minor effect exerted by inherited differences. Related mother-child pairs always showed normalized repertoire overlap that was slightly higher than in unrelated mother-child pairs, though the difference was never significant. With a sensitivity of 90 to 100 clones per million clonotypes, no persistent microchimeric T cell clones were detected. Deep NGS was used in the study to compare the TCR beta repertoires of mothers and children and to look for features that separate related mother-child pairs from unrelated individuals. On average, the children were roughly 11 +/- 4 years old, while the mothers were roughly 36 +/- 4 years old. After adapter ligation was performed with NEBNext reagents, the libraries were sequenced on an Illumina HiSeq 2000 with 100+100 nt paired-end reads. To prevent cross-contamination, the mother and child libraries were prepared one month apart and sequenced in separate runs. For each donor, somewhere between about 450,000 and 2,000,000 distinct TCR beta clonotypes were identified. Naive TCR beta clonotypes were estimated from low-frequency clonotypes matched to each donor's FACS-determined naive share, without sorting.

The chain couples TRBV5-5 to TRBJ1-2, and perhaps TRBD1 as D gene, on 6 matching bases. Sequencing input: blood. This receptor was obtained from a woman aged 40-49 years in good health. Read as DNA, the sequence is TGTGCCAGCAGCTTTGCCCCGGGGGCGGGCTATGGCTACACCTTC. It is translated as CASSFAPGAGYGYTF.